This is a list of T cell receptor beta chains from one sample in a study of graft-versus-host responses after intestinal transplantation. The repertoire was sequenced with immunoSEQ multiplex PCR; TCRdb's copy has only in-frame clones and lacks some. The table shows roughly 7,300 clones, with about three quarters occurring only once. The sample here was ileum tissue, taken approximately 31 weeks after intestinal transplant. Receptors originate from a human patient who received an intestinal transplant, so some T cells may come from the graft donor. The CDR3 runs from the conserved cysteine through the conserved F or W. Fields, in order: clone size, V gene, D gene, J gene, CDR3 DNA, CDR3 protein. A D gene is named only where the DNA matches it firmly. For some rows the clone size is stated as once, few or many, or as a class when expanded; others skip it.

NA,TRBV6-5,NA,TRBJ2-7,TGTGCCAGCAGTGCCCGGACACCCTACGAGCAGTACTTC,CASSARTPYEQYF
NA,TRBV27,TRBD1,TRBJ1-5,TGTGCCAGCAGTTTCGGGACAGGGGGCAATCAGCCCCAGCATTTT,CASSFGTGGNQPQHF
few,TRBV30,TRBD1,TRBJ1-4,TGTGCCTGGAGGACAGGGGGCTATGAAAAACTGTTTTTT,CAWRTGGYEKLFF
NA,TRBV6-5,TRBD1,TRBJ1-2,TGTGCCAGCAACCCCGGACAGGGGTATGGCTATGGCTACACCTTC,CASNPGQGYGYGYTF
NA,TRBV28,TRBD1,TRBJ1-1,TGTGCCAGCAGTATAATATCGACAGGGGGGACTGAAGCTTTCTTT,CASSIISTGGTEAFF
NA,TRBV5-1,NA,TRBJ2-3,TGCGCCAGCAGCTATTCTAGCACAGATACGCAGTATTTT,CASSYSSTDTQYF
NA,TRBV7-6,NA,TRBJ2-2,TGTGCCAGCAGCCCATACAGGGCTTTCCTCGGGGAGCTGTTTTTT,CASSPYRAFLGELFF
NA,TRBV29-1,NA,TRBJ2-5,TGCAGCGTCTCAAGTCCCAGGGCGACCCAAGAGACCCAGTACTTC,CSVSSPRATQETQYF
few,TRBV5-4,NA,TRBJ2-1,TGTGCCAGCAGCAACCCAGGGGATCACAATGAGCAGTTCTTC,CASSNPGDHNEQFF
few,TRBV18,NA,TRBJ2-7,TGTGCCAGCTCACCACCGAAAAAGGCGGGCACGTACGAGCAGTACTTC,CASSPPKKAGTYEQYF
NA,TRBV28,TRBD2,TRBJ2-6,TGTGCCAGCAGTTTATGGCCCGGACTAGCGGGAGAGGGGGCTGGGGCCAACGTCCTGACTTTC,CASSLWPGLAGEGAGANVLTF
NA,TRBV4-1,NA,TRBJ1-3,TGCGCCAGCAGCCAAGACCGGCGGCGAGCGTATGGAAACACCATATATTTT,CASSQDRRRAYGNTIYF
NA,TRBV27,TRBD2,TRBJ2-7,TGTGCCAGCAGTTCTCTAGGTAGCGGGAGGGCCAGGAACGAGCAGTACTTC,CASSSLGSGRARNEQYF
NA,TRBV10-2,NA,TRBJ2-7,TGCGCCAGCAGTGACACTTTTCGGACTGCCTACGAGCAGTACTTC,CASSDTFRTAYEQYF
NA,TRBV7-2,TRBD2,TRBJ2-1,TGTGCCAGCAGCGCCTATAGCGGGAGGGTTCCCAATGAGCAGTTCTTC,CASSAYSGRVPNEQFF
NA,TRBV7-9,NA,TRBJ2-1,TGTGCCAGCAGCCCGCCCCCGGGTCCCTGGTTCAATGAGCAGTTCTTC,CASSPPPGPWFNEQFF
NA,TRBV5-4,NA,TRBJ2-1,TGTGCCAGCAGCCGGGATTACAATGAGCAGTTCTTC,CASSRDYNEQFF
NA,TRBV25-1,NA,TRBJ1-2,TGTGCCAGCAGTCGGCACACAGAGGGCTACACCTTC,CASSRHTEGYTF
once,TRBV27,NA,TRBJ2-2,TGTGCCAGCAGTTTGATTTGGGGCGGCACCGGGGAGCTGTTTTTT,CASSLIWGGTGELFF
NA,TRBV6-5,TRBD2,TRBJ2-3,TGTGCCAGCAGTTACACTAGCGGGGGGGCAGATACGCAGTATTTT,CASSYTSGGADTQYF
NA,TRBV30,NA,TRBJ2-1,TGTGCCTGGAGTTTGACAGGTTTGAAACACGATGAGCAGTTCTTC,CAWSLTGLKHDEQFF
NA,TRBV5-1,TRBD1,TRBJ2-2,TGCGCCAGCAGCTTGGGGGACAGGGAAACCGGGGAGCTGTTTTTT,CASSLGDRETGELFF
medium-sized,TRBV6-1,TRBD1,TRBJ1-3,TGTGCCAGCGGGACAGTTCGCTCTGGAAACACCATATATTTT,CASGTVRSGNTIYF
few,TRBV10-3,NA,TRBJ1-3,TGTGCCATCAGTGAGGCAGGGTCTGGAAACACCATATATTTT,CAISEAGSGNTIYF
once,TRBV18,TRBD2,TRBJ2-1,TGTGCCAGCTCACCCCGGACTAGCGGGGGCTACAATGAGCAGTTCTTC,CASSPRTSGGYNEQFF
NA,TRBV10-1,NA,TRBJ1-1,TGCGCCAGCAGTGGACAGAACTCTGAAGCTTTCTTT,CASSGQNSEAFF